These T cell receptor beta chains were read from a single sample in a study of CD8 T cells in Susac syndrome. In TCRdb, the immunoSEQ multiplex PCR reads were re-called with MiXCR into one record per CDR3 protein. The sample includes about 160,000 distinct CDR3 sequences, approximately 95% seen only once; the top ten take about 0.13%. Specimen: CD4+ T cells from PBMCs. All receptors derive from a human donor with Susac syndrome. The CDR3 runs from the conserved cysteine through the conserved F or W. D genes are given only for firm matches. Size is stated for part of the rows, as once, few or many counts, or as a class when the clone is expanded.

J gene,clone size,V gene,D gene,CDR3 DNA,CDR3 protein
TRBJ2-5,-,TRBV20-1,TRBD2,TGCAGTGCTAGCCTAGATAGCGGGACGGGGGAGACCCAGTACTTC,CSASLDSGTGETQYF
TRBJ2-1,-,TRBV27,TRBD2,TGTGCCAGCAGACTGTGGCGGGAGGTCAGGAGCTCCTACAATGAGCAGTTCTTC,CASRLWREVRSSYNEQFF
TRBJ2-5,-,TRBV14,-,TGTGCCAGCAGCCAGACCACAGTCGAGACCCAGTACTTC,CASSQTTVETQYF
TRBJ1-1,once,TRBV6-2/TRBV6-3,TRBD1,TGTGCCAGCAGCCGACGGGGACAGGGACGAGCTTTCTTT,CASSRRGQGRAFF
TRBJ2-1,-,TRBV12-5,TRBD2,TGTGCTAGTGGTTTGGGACTAGCGGGATTCGGTGAGCAGTTCTTC,CASGLGLAGFGEQFF
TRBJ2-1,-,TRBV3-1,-,TGTGCCAGCAGCCAAGTGACACCCTACAATGAGCAGTTCTTC,CASSQVTPYNEQFF
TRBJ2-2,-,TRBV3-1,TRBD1,TGTGCCAGCACCCCACAGGGGCCCACCGGGGAGCTGTTTTTT,CASTPQGPTGELFF
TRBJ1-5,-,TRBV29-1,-,TGCAGCGTTGCCATTAACCGGGACCCCGGTCAGCCCCAGCATTTT,CSVAINRDPGQPQHF
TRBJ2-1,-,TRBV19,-,TGTGCCAGTAGTATTGGGTCTGGTGTCAATGAGCAGTTCTTC,CASSIGSGVNEQFF
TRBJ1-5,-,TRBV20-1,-,TGCAGTGCCACGCTGAGTGAACAGCCCCAGCATTTT,CSATLSEQPQHF
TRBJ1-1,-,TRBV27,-,TGTGCCAGCAGTCTGAACGGACGGGCCCACACTGAAGCTTTCTTT,CASSLNGRAHTEAFF
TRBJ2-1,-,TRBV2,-,TGTGCCAGCAGGGCGATACAGAGATCCTACAATGAGCAGTTCTTC,CASRAIQRSYNEQFF
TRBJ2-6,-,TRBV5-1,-,TGCGCCAGCAGCTGGGGACATCTAAATGCTGGGGCCAACGTCCTGACTTTC,CASSWGHLNAGANVLTF
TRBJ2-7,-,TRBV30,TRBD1,TGTGCCTGGAGCCCGGGACAGGGGGTCTTAATTGCCTCCTACGAGCAGTACTTC,CAWSPGQGVLIASYEQYF
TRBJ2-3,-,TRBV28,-,TGTGCCAGCAGTTTAGGACTCCCCCCGGATACGCAGTATTTT,CASSLGLPPDTQYF
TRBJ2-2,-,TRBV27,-,TGTGCCAGCAGTTCCCCCGGTGGCGGGGCCGGGGAGCTGTTTTTT,CASSSPGGGAGELFF
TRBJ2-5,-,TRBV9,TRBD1,TGTGCCAGCAGCGTAGGACAGGGGCAGACGGCCGGGGAGACCCAGTACTTC,CASSVGQGQTAGETQYF
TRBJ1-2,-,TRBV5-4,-,TGTGCCAGCAGCCCGAGAGACTTGGGAGGCTACACCTTC,CASSPRDLGGYTF
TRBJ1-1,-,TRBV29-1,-,TGCAGCGTCCGAACCGGCGTGGGGGCTTTCTTT,CSVRTGVGAFF
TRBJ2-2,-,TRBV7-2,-,TGTGCCAGCAGCCCTCAGGAGGCCGGGGAGCTGTTTTTT,CASSPQEAGELFF
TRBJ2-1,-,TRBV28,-,TGTGCCAGCTTTGTGAATGAGCAGTTCTTC,CASFVNEQFF
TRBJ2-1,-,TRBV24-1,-,TGTGCCACCAGGGACTACCTGAACAATGAGCAGTTCTTC,CATRDYLNNEQFF
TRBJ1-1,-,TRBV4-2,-,TGTGCCAGCAAAGGCATGGGAACTGAAGCGGCTTTCTTT,CASKGMGTEAAFF
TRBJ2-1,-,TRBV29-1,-,TGCAGCGCCCGTACCGAGTGGAGTGAGCAGTTCTTC,CSARTEWSEQFF
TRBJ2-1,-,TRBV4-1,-,TGCGCCAGCAGCCAAGAACTAGCCCCGGGAAATGAGCAGTTCTTC,CASSQELAPGNEQFF
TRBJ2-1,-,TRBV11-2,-,TGTGCCAGCAGCTTAGTCCTGGGCAATGAGCAGTTCTTC,CASSLVLGNEQFF
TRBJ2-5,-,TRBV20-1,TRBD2,TGCAGTTCCAAAAGCACTAGCGGGGCGCTAGAGACCCAGTACTTC,CSSKSTSGALETQYF
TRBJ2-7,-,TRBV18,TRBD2,TGTGCCAGCTCACCAACAGCGGGAGCCCCAAGGGAGCAGTACTTC,CASSPTAGAPREQYF
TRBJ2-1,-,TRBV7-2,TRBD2,TGTGCCAGCAGACCCCTAGCGGGGGGAAACAATGAGCAGTTCTTC,CASRPLAGGNNEQFF
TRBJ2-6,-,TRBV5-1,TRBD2,TGCGCCAGCAGCATCGGGGGGGGCTCTGGGGCCAACGTCCTGACTTTC,CASSIGGGSGANVLTF
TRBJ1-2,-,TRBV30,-,TGTGCCTGGAGCCAGGACAGCGTCGGCTATGGCTACACCTTC,CAWSQDSVGYGYTF
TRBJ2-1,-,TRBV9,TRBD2,TGTGCCAGCAGCGCCACCCTCGGACTAGCGGGAGGGTTCAATGAGCAGTTCTTC,CASSATLGLAGGFNEQFF
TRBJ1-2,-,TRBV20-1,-,TGCAGTGCTAGAGATAGTCTCCGGGGTGGCTACACCTTC,CSARDSLRGGYTF
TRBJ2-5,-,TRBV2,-,TGTGCCAGCAGTGAAGCGCTTCGGGCGCGACCCGACCAAGAGACCCAGTACTTC,CASSEALRARPDQETQYF